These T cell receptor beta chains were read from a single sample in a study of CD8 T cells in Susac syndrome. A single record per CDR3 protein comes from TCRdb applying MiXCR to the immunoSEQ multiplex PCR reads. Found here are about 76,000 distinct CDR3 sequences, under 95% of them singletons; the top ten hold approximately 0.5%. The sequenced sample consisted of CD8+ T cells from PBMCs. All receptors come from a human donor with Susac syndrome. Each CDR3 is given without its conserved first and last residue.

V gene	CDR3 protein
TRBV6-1	ASRSGTGSYEQY
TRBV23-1	ASSQATGANEQF
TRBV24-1	ATSDSIRGEQF
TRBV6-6	ASSSYDRVEDGYT
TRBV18	ASSPYRQGVKYEQY
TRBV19	ASRGQVAYEQY
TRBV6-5	ASSYRDGNQPQH
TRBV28	ASRKFDLFTNTEAF
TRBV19	ASSIVAATYEQY
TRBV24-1	ATSPGGGTEAF
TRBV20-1	SARDSRAGTDTQY
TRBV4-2	ASSQDSTYSNQPQH
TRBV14	ASSQGYQTGELF
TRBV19	ASSDLAYRNEQF
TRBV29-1	SALGGGVNEKLF
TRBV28	ASSFGVAGGVYEQY
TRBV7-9	ASSQRGGTEAF
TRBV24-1	ATSDLSDTGELF
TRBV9	ASSVGRLNTEAF
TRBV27	ASSRAGGREETQY
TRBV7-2	ASSLVVSNEQF
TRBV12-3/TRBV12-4	ASSLWDRSSNGEAF
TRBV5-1	ASRVASEAF
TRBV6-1	ASSEARQGASDGYT
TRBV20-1	SAGRGPSADTQY